What follows describes a single TCR beta chain. Its target antigen remains unknown. No qualities accompany the bases; no much larger clone lies one base away. Other DNA sequences in the sample encode the same CDR3. The data are from a study of blood T cell repertoires in COVID-19 (dated by TCRdb to about 2020). Looking at the study overall: The collaborator samples originated in the United States, Italy and Spain and spanned the acute and convalescent phases of COVID-19. The prospective study material was composed of cDNA or gDNA derived from T cells, B-cell-depleted T cells, or PBMCs. Deeply sampled blood TCRbeta repertoires from subjects exposed to, actively infected with, or recovered from COVID-19 were included in the dataset. A freely available public database, intended as a resource for researchers studying the immune response to SARS-CoV-2, is where the repertoires were released. Samples came from the ongoing ImmuneRACE study (first 160 participants) plus 1,254 subjects from 6 global collaborators. A de-identified subject ID, COVID-19 status, age in years and sex were almost always included in the sample metadata. Where available, HLA class I and class II types were taken from metadata supplied by the sample provider and were not determined by assay-based typing.

For CDR1 and CDR2, the germline V gene lists SGHRS and YFSETQ. A distance of 8 bases separates the germline ends of V and J, which lose 0 bases and 4 bases respectively. The cysteine opens and the phenylalanine closes a CDR3 of 14 amino acids. Just CDR3 DNA is preserved here, 42 bases in frame from base 1. TCRbeta CDR3 regions were amplified from genomic DNA using the immunoSEQ Assay, a bias-controlled multiplex PCR. Per the original workflow: The number of nucleated cells in each sample was estimated from the amplification of reference gene primers within the assay. To quantify the absolute abundance of each unique TCRbeta CDR3 rearrangement, sequence reads were collapsed and filtered. For each sample, productive Simpson clonality was calculated as the square root of Simpson's diversity index over productive rearrangements. Held by TCRdb, this immuneACCESS table contains in-frame sequences only and omits some clones. Under half of the omission traces to an unresolved V gene where checked; the cause of the rest is unknown. The DNA was the basis for D and trimming; V, J and clone size are from that table. This sample lists 250,000 to 400,000 clones; almost 90% were detected once. The ten top clones hold 2.9% of the sample.

Study-wide findings and limitations: The quantity of clinical and demographic metadata differed by source and by participant and was supplied without curation.

One collaborating source in Seattle enrolled patients during active infection and followed them longitudinally through the course of disease. Each collaborating institution followed its own protocols to collect whole blood in K2EDTA tubes. For TCRbeta analysis, collaborator samples were shipped as frozen whole blood, as isolated PBMCs, or as DNA extracted from either sample type. The clonotype was recovered from a woman in her thirties with COVID-19, enrolled during active disease. This sequence uses TRBV5-1 and TRBJ1-3; TRBD1 is possibly the D segment (6 matching bases). Sequenced: peripheral blood. In nucleotides, the sequence is TGCGCCAGCAGCTTGGGGGGGCCGGGAAACACCATATATTTT. This gives the protein CASSLGGPGNTIYF.